Following are 18 T cell receptor beta chains from one sample sequenced in a study of beta chain features in type 1 diabetes. Sequencing targeted expressed TCRB transcripts, as all isolated RNA had been reverse transcribed. Sequenced by immunoSEQ multiplex PCR; TCRdb stores in-frame clones only, minus some. Here the sample spans hundreds of thousands of clones, around 13% being singletons. The sample taken for sequencing was central memory CD4+ T cells from blood. The receptors were gathered from a man aged 25-45 years in good health.

As to this clone: One base separates it from a far larger clone, so it is likely a read error. The V call is TRBV25-1, the J call TRBJ2-5, with D hard to call. From germline, CDR1 is MGHDK and CDR2 SYGVNS. The CDR3 is 11 amino acids. Trimming shortened V by 4 bases and J by 5 bases, and 5 bases separated the two germline ends. CDR3 residues: CASSVGETQYF. For the CDR3, the DNA is TGTGCCAGCAGTGTGGGTGAGACCCAGTACTTC.

V usage is TRBV7-2 and J usage is TRBJ2-5, with TRBD2 identical over 7 bases. With V trimmed by 0 bases and J by 4 bases, 11 bases remained unmatched. The CDR3 is 17 amino acids. CDR1 and CDR2 from the germline V gene are SGHTA and FQGNSA. CDR3 in amino acids: CASSLAGLAVVSETQYF. The CDR3 nucleotides are TGTGCCAGCAGCTTAGCCGGTCTAGCGGTTGTATCAGAGACCCAGTACTTC.

The sample holds a few counts of this clone. The rearrangement uses TRBV28 and TRBJ1-1; D gene uncertain. Trimming cost V 8 bases and J 1 base, with 17 bases left between them. The CDR3 contains 15 residues. Germline-derived CDR1 and CDR2 are MDHEN and SYDVKM. The chain's CDR3 is CASPSREGRNTEAFF. The DNA of the CDR3 is TGTGCCAGCCCGTCGCGGGAAGGACGGAACACTGAAGCTTTCTTT.

In this sample, this clone turned up a few times. The genes are TRBV5-1 and TRBJ2-7; 7 nucleotides align to TRBD1. The CDR3 is 15 amino acids. The V gene's germline CDR1 is SGHRS and CDR2 YFSETQ. V gave up 0 bases and J gave up 3 bases; unmatched junction bases: 6. CDR3 bases: TGCGCCAGCAGCTTGGAGCCGGGACAGATCTACGAGCAGTACGTC. Its protein product is CASSLEPGQIYEQYV.

The sample holds a few counts of this clone. V usage is TRBV5-4 and J usage is TRBJ2-3; D perhaps matches TRBD1 (5 bases). CDR1 is SGHNT and CDR2 is YYREEE in the germline V gene (reference sequence). Trimming shortened V by 4 bases and J by 4 bases, and 10 bases separated the two germline ends. This CDR3 has 13 residues. The CDR3 here is CASSLGASDTQYF. The CDR3 nucleotides are TGTGCCAGCAGCCTTGGGGCCTCAGATACGCAGTATTTT. The full variable domain, its missing parts supplied by reference TRBV5-4 and TRBJ2-3, is ETGVTQSPTHLIKTRGQQVTLRCSSQSGHNTVSWYQQALGQGPQFIFQYYREEENGRGNFPPRFSGLQFPNYSSELNVNALELDDSALYLCASSLGASDTQYFGPGTRLTVL.

In its sample, this clone was seen a few times. The chain uses TRBV4-1 and TRBJ2-4; the D gene is possibly TRBD2 (6 bases). This CDR3 spans 17 amino acids. Germline V gene data show CDR1 as MGHRA and CDR2 as YSYEKL. V was shortened by 4 bases and J by 0 bases, with 16 bases between the two germline ends. CDR3 sequence reads: CASSPRELRIAKNIQYF. CDR3 coding DNA: TGCGCCAGCAGCCCACGGGAGCTCCGAATAGCCAAAAACATTCAGTACTTC.

V and J are TRBV5-5 and TRBJ1-4; D remains ambiguous. The germline gives CDR1 SGHKS, CDR2 YYEKEE (reference sequence). CDR3 length: 12 amino acids. Between the trimmed V and J ends, which lost 4 bases and 8 bases, there was a span of 9 bases. The CDR3 region has the DNA TGTGCCAGCAGCCGAGATGACGAAAAACTGTTTTTT. Encoded protein: CASSRDDEKLFF.

The rearrangement uses TRBV6-1 and TRBJ2-1; 10 bases line up with TRBD1. The V gene's germline CDR1 is MNHNS and CDR2 SASEGT. J was trimmed by 5 bases and V by 5 bases; bases with no gene match: 6. The CDR3 loop spans 15 amino acids. CDR3 residues: CASSFGQGEDNEQFF. CDR3 sequence (DNA): TGTGCCAGCAGTTTTGGACAGGGGGAAGACAATGAGCAGTTCTTC.

DNA for the CDR3: TGTGCCAGCAGCTTAGCGGGGGGGCTAAGGGAGACCCAGTACTTC. This gives the protein CASSLAGGLRETQYF. The genes are TRBV7-2 and TRBJ2-5, with D tentatively TRBD2 (7 bases). The CDR3 spans 15 residues. Germline CDR1 SGHTA, CDR2 FQGNSA. Trimming pared 0 bases from V and 5 bases from J, leaving 13 bases between. Full variable domain (rest looked up from reference TRBV7-2 and TRBJ2-5): GAGVSQSPSNKVTEKGKDVELRCDPISGHTALYWYRQSLGQGLEFLIYFQGNSAPDKSGLPSDRFSAERTGGSVSTLTIQRTQQEDSAVYLCASSLAGGLRETQYFGPGTRLLVL.

CDR3 in amino acids: CASSQDRPGRTGELFF. The DNA of the CDR3 is TGTGCCAGCAGTCAGGACAGACCCGGTCGTACCGGGGAGCTGTTTTTT. V and J are TRBV2 and TRBJ2-2; a possible D gene is TRBD1 (6 bases). Trimming stripped 5 bases from V and 5 bases from J, with 18 bases between. The germline gives CDR1 SNHLY, CDR2 FYNNEI. The CDR3 sequence is 16 residues long.

The chain links TRBV28 to TRBJ2-5; D is uncertain. Trimming removed 5 bases from V and 1 base from J, with 8 bases in between. Germline V CDR1 and CDR2: MDHEN, SYDVKM. The CDR3 is made up of 13 amino acids. In nucleotides, the CDR3 is TGTGCCAGCAGTACTGTCGCCCAAGAGACCCAGTACTTC. Its translation is CASSTVAQETQYF.

J is TRBJ2-7 and V is TRBV7-8; D ambiguous. This CDR3 spans 13 amino acids. Germline CDR1 SGHVS, CDR2 FQNEAQ. Trimming pared 5 bases from V and 4 bases from J, leaving 12 bases between. The CDR3 DNA reads as TGTGCCAGCAGCCGAGGTGAAGGTTACGAGCAGTACGTC. Translated, it gives CASSRGEGYEQYV.

CDR3 sequence reads: CASSLRGATLAKNIQYF. CDR3 in DNA: TGTGCCAGCAGCTTGCGGGGAGCTACATTAGCCAAAAACATTCAGTACTTC. The chain carries TRBV7-2 and TRBJ2-4; D is perhaps TRBD2 (6 bases). V was cut by 3 bases and J by 0 bases, with 15 bases left in between. There are 17 residues in the CDR3. CDR1 and CDR2 from the germline V gene are SGHTA and FQGNSA.

This clone has more than one count but fewer than ten. The chain employs TRBV27 and TRBJ2-4; D possibly uses TRBD1 or TRBD2 (6 bases each). CDR1 is MNHEY, CDR2 SMNVEV, per germline (reference sequence). This CDR3 comprises 11 residues. Trimming cost V 4 bases and J 15 bases, with 13 bases left between them. CDR3: CASSSTGALYF. The DNA of the CDR3 is TGTGCCAGCAGTTCGACGGGGGCGCTGTACTTC.

This clone occurred a few times. This chain uses TRBV5-1 with TRBJ1-5; D is ambiguous. Germline V gene data show CDR1 as SGHRS and CDR2 as YFSETQ. This CDR3 is 15 amino acids long. V lost 4 bases to trimming and J lost 4 bases, with 15 bases between them. In nucleotides, the CDR3 is TGCGCCAGCAGCGTAGCTCCGGGCCAAAATCAGCCCCAGCATTTT. Translated, it gives CASSVAPGQNQPQHF.

This clone was counted between two and nine times. This chain links TRBV6-6 with TRBJ2-5; D may be TRBD1 (6 bases). V shed 8 bases and J shed 5 bases, with 9 bases lying between them. Germline CDR1 is MNHNY and CDR2 is SVGAGI (reference sequence). The CDR3 spans 11 residues. Here the CDR3 reads CASGQTETQYF. The CDR3 DNA sequence: TGTGCCAGCGGACAGACGGAGACCCAGTACTTC.

This chain joins TRBV25-1 and TRBJ1-1; 7 nucleotides align to TRBD1. CDR1 and CDR2 from the germline V gene are MGHDK and SYGVNS. V trimming: 4 bases; J trimming: 4 bases; junction bases outside the gene matches: 9. The length of the CDR3 is 15 residues. The CDR3 loop reads CASSVGAGGSTEAFF. The CDR3 region has the DNA TGTGCCAGCAGTGTCGGGGCAGGGGGGAGCACTGAAGCTTTCTTT.

This clone was seen a few times. This chain connects TRBV4-1 to TRBJ2-2; unclear D gene. The CDR3 runs to 14 residues. CDR1 is MGHRA and CDR2 is YSYEKL in the germline V gene. Trimming left V 0 bases short and J 5 bases short, with 7 bases between. The CDR3 DNA is TGCGCCAGCAGCCAAGATGCGCTGACCGGGGAGCTGTTTTTT. Protein product: CASSQDALTGELFF.